This T cell receptor (beta chain) came from a study of graft-versus-host responses after intestinal transplantation. Study as a whole: Multivisceral, liver-intestinal, or isolated intestinal transplants were performed in recipients.

Method: immunoSEQ multiplex PCR; TCRdb's copy keeps in-frame clones and lacks some. The top ten hold about 0.25% of the sample, which has 90,000 to 130,000 clones, roughly 92% seen once. Per the germline V gene, CDR1 is GTSNPN and CDR2 is SVGIG (reference sequence). This CDR3 is built from 13 residues. V was trimmed by 4 bases and J by 4 bases, leaving 11 bases between them. Regarding this clone: Antigen: not known.

The chain uses TRBV30 and TRBJ1-3; no clear D. The source is a human donor who was the organ donor for an intestinal transplant. Sequences were derived from unstimulated CD4+ T cells sorted from spleen or lymph node cells, sampled before transplant. The CDR3 reads CAWTVKSGNTIYF. The DNA for the CDR3 is TGTGCCTGGACAGTGAAGTCAGGAAACACCATATATTTT.